This record looks at one T cell receptor beta chain sequence and its context. Trimming stripped 4 bases from V and 0 bases from J, with 13 bases between. The CDR3 consists of 15 residues. Germline CDR1 and CDR2: SGHRS and YFSETQ. These data are taken from a study of blood T cell repertoires in COVID-19. Overall study: The cDNA or gDNA used as material had been derived from T cells, B-cell-depleted T cells, or PBMCs.

Authors' data handling: Amplified reference gene primers provided the basis for estimating nucleated cell counts. The data were produced by immunoSEQ multiplex PCR, yet TCRdb's version contains in-frame clones alone and is incomplete. V, J and clone size reflect that table, while D and trimming were determined from the DNA. The table shows roughly 99,000 clones, with about 91% occurring only once. The source is a man aged 45-65 years with COVID-19, enrolled during active disease. The sequenced material came from peripheral blood. The V call is TRBV5-1, the J call TRBJ1-2; possibly TRBD1 for D (6 bases). CDR3 bases: TGCGCCAGCAGCCAAGGACAGCTAGCTAACTATGGCTACACCTTC. As protein: CASSQGQLANYGYTF. The whole variable domain, remainder taken from reference TRBV5-1 and TRBJ1-2, is KAGVTQTPRYLIKTRGQQVTLSCSPISGHRSVSWYQQTPGQGLQFLFEYFSETQRNKGNFPGRFSGRQFSNSRSEMNVSTLELGDSALYLCASSQGQLANYGYTFGSGTRLTVV.